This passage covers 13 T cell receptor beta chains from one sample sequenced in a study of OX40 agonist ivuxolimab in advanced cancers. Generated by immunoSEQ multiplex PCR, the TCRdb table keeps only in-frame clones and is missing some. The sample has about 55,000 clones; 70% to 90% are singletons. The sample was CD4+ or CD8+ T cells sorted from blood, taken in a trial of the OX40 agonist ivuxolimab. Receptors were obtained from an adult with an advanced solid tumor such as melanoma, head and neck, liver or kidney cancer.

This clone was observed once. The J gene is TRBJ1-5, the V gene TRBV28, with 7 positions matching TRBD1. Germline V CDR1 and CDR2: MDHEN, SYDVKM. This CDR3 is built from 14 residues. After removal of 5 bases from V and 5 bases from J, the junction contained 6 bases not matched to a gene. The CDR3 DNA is TGTGCCAGCAGTCCAGGGGGTCGGCATCAGCCCCAGCATTTT. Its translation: CASSPGGRHQPQHF.

CDR3 DNA sequence: TGTGCCAGCTCATGGGACAGACTTAATGAAAAACTGTTTTTT. Translating it yields CASSWDRLNEKLFF. J is TRBJ1-4 and V is TRBV18; 7 bases map to TRBD1. Germline CDR1 is KGHSH and CDR2 is LQKENI. Losses at the gene ends were 5 bases for V and 4 bases for J; bases not matched to a gene: 4. The CDR3 is 14 residues long.

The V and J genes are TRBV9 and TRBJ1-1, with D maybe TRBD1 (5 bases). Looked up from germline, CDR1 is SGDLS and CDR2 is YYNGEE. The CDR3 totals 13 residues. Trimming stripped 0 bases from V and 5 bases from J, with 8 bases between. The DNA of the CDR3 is TGTGCCAGCAGCGTAGCGGAGGGGACTGAAGCTTTCTTT. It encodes CASSVAEGTEAFF.

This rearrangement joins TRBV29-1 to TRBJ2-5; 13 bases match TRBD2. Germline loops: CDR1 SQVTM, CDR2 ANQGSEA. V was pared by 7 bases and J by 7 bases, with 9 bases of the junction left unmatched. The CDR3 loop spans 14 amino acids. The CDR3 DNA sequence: TGCAGCGGTCGACTAGCGGGAGGCCGGGGGACCCAGTACTTC. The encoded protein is CSGRLAGGRGTQYF.

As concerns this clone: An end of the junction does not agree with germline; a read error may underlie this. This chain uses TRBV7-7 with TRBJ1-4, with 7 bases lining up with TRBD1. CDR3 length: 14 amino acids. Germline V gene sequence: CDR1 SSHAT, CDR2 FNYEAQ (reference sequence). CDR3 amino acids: CASSLGGTDEKLFF. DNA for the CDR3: TGTGCTAGCAGCTTAGGGGGCACGGATGAAAAACTGTTTTTT.

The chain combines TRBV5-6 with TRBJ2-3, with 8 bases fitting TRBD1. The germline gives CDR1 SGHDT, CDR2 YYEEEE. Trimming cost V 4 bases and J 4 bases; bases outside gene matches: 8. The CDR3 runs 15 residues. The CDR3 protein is CASSRTGGTADTQYF. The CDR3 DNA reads TGTGCCAGCAGCCGTACAGGGGGTACCGCAGATACGCAGTATTTT.

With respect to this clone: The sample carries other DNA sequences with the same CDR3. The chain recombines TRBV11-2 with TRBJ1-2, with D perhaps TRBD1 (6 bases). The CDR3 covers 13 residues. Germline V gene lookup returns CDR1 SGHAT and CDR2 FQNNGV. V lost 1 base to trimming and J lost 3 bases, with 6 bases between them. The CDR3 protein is CASSLGQDYGYTF. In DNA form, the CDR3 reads TGTGCCAGCAGCTTAGGACAGGACTATGGCTACACCTTC.

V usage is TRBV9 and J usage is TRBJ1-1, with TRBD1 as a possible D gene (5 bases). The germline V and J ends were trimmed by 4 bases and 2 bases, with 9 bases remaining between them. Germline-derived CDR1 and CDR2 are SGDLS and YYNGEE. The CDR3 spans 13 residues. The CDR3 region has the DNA TGTGCCAGCAGCCAGACAGCCAACACTGAAGCTTTCTTT. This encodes CASSQTANTEAFF. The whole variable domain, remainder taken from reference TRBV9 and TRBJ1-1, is DSGVTQTPKHLITATGQRVTLRCSPRSGDLSVYWYQQSLDQGLQFLIQYYNGEERAKGNILERFSAQQFPDLHSELNLSSLELGDSALYFCASSQTANTEAFFGQGTRLTVV.

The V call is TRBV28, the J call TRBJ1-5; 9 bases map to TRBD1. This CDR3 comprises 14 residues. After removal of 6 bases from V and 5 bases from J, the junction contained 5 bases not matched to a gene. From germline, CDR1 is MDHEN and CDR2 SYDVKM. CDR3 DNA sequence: TGTGCCAGCAGACCCACAGGGGGCTATCAGCCCCAGCATTTT. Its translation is CASRPTGGYQPQHF.

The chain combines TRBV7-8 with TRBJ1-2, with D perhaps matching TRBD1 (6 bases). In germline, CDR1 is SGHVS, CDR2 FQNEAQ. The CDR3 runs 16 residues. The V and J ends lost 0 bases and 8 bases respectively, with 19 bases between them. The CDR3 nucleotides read TGTGCCAGCAGCTTAGCGAGCAGGGGCTCCAGGGGCGGCTACACCTTC. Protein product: CASSLASRGSRGGYTF.

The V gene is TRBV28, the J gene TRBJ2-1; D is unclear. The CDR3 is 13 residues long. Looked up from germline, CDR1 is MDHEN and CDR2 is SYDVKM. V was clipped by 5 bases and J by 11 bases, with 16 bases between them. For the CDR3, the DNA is TGTGCCAGCAGTGGACGGCGTCCGGGTAAGCAGTTCTTC. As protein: CASSGRRPGKQFF.

The CDR3 DNA follows: TGTGCCAGCAGTTACTCGGACTTGGACGAGCAGTACTTC. Its protein product is CASSYSDLDEQYF. V and J are TRBV6-6 and TRBJ2-7, with TRBD2 as a possible D gene (5 bases). CDR3 length equals 13 residues. The V gene's germline CDR1 is MNHNY and CDR2 SVGAGI (reference sequence). V was trimmed by 0 bases and J by 5 bases, leaving 8 bases between them.

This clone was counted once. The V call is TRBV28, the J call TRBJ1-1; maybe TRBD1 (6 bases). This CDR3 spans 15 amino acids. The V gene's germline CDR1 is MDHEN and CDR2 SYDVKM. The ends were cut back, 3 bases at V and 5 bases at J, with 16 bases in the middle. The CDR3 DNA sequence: TGTGCCAGCAGTTTTCATGGGGGGCACGGGACTGAAGCTTTCTTT. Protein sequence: CASSFHGGHGTEAFF.